The 18 T cell receptor beta chains presented below share a single source sample, sequenced in a study of cytomegalovirus exposure and HLA in healthy donors. The PCR ran on 60 Vbeta and 13 Jbeta primers. Assay used: immunoSEQ multiplex PCR; TCRdb lists only in-frame clones, some missing. The sample data list approximately 110,000 clones. The sample comprised PBMCs. Every receptor here comes from a man between 25 and 39 years old in good health and CMV-seronegative.

The chain uses TRBV28 and TRBJ2-7; 7 positions agree with TRBD1. Trimming cost V 9 bases and J 7 bases; bases outside gene matches: 15. CDR1 is MDHEN and CDR2 is SYDVKM in the germline V gene. The CDR3 runs 14 residues. The chain's CDR3 is CASKGQTFPWEQYF. The DNA of the CDR3 is TGTGCCAGTAAGGGACAGACCTTCCCCTGGGAGCAGTACTTC.

This chain joins TRBV15 and TRBJ1-4, with 7 bases that match TRBD1. CDR1 and CDR2 from the germline V gene are LNHNV and YYDKDF (reference sequence). This CDR3 comprises 14 residues. With 4 bases clipped from V and 4 bases from J, the junction kept 3 bases outside the gene matches. Written as DNA, the CDR3 is TGTGCCACCAGCACGGGGACAGTTAATGAAAAACTGTTTTTT. It yields the protein CATSTGTVNEKLFF. Looking up the rest from reference TRBV15 and TRBJ1-4 gives the full variable domain: DAMVIQNPRYQVTQFGKPVTLSCSQTLNHNVMYWYQQKSSQAPKLLFHYYDKDFNNEADTPDNFQSRRPNTSFCFLDIRSPGLGDTAMYLCATSTGTVNEKLFFGSGTQLSVL.

This chain connects TRBV5-8 to TRBJ2-5, with 7 bases fitting TRBD1. The assigned J gene may be wrong: the sequence end matches TRBJ2-7 better. There are 13 residues in the CDR3. Germline V gene sequence: CDR1 SGHTS, CDR2 YDEGEE. CDR3 DNA sequence: TGTGCCAGCGAACAGGGGTGGAACGACGAGCAGTACTTC. This sequence encodes CASEQGWNDEQYF.

The rearrangement joins TRBV27 to TRBJ2-7; the match to TRBD1 covers 7 bases. Germline V CDR1 and CDR2: MNHEY, SMNVEV (reference sequence). The CDR3 length is 16 residues. The V gene end was trimmed by 5 bases and the J gene end by 3 bases; junction bases not matched to a gene: 13. Here the CDR3 reads CASSTQTGRFLYEQYF. The CDR3, as DNA: TGTGCCAGCAGTACACAGACAGGGCGGTTTCTCTACGAGCAGTACTTC.

V is TRBV7-2 and J is TRBJ2-5; D possibly corresponds to TRBD2 (5 bases). Trimming took off 5 bases at V and 7 bases at J, with 17 bases between the two ends. This CDR3 is built from 14 residues. Germline V CDR1 and CDR2: SGHTA, FQGNSA. The CDR3 coding sequence is TGTGCCAGCAGCATACCTTGGGTGGGGAGGACCCAGTACTTC. Translation: CASSIPWVGRTQYF. The full variable domain, rest sourced from reference TRBV7-2 and TRBJ2-5, is GAGVSQSPSNKVTEKGKDVELRCDPISGHTALYWYRQSLGQGLEFLIYFQGNSAPDKSGLPSDRFSAERTGGSVSTLTIQRTQQEDSAVYLCASSIPWVGRTQYFGPGTRLLVL.

The V and J genes are TRBV5-1 and TRBJ1-1; D might be TRBD1 (5 bases). CDR3 length: 16 residues. Per germline, CDR1 SGHRS and CDR2 YFSETQ. Trimming pared 0 bases from V and 0 bases from J, leaving 12 bases between. The CDR3 nucleotides are TGCGCCAGCAGCTTGGTGGGGGGGACGATGAACACTGAAGCTTTCTTT. Protein: CASSLVGGTMNTEAFF. Using reference TRBV5-1 and TRBJ1-1 for the parts outside the CDR3, the full variable domain is KAGVTQTPRYLIKTRGQQVTLSCSPISGHRSVSWYQQTPGQGLQFLFEYFSETQRNKGNFPGRFSGRQFSNSRSEMNVSTLELGDSALYLCASSLVGGTMNTEAFFGQGTRLTVV.

The chain joins TRBV27 to TRBJ2-7; 7 positions match TRBD1. Germline CDR1 is MNHEY and CDR2 is SMNVEV (reference sequence). After removal of 8 bases from V and 2 bases from J, the junction contained 12 bases not matched to a gene. This CDR3 is 15 amino acids long. This chain's CDR3 is CASSRPGTEPYEQYF. For the CDR3, the DNA is TGTGCCAGCTCGCGCCCGGGGACAGAGCCCTACGAGCAGTACTTC.

The rearrangement joins TRBV2 to TRBJ2-5; 13 bases are shared with TRBD2. Trimming at V came to 3 bases and at J to 5 bases, leaving 9 bases not matched to a gene. Germline V gives CDR1 SNHLY, CDR2 FYNNEI. The CDR3 covers 17 residues. In DNA, the CDR3 is TGTGCCAGCAGTGATTTGAGACTAGCGGGAGGAGGGGAGACCCAGTACTTC. It yields the protein CASSDLRLAGGGETQYF.

The genes are TRBV11-3 and TRBJ2-2; D ambiguous. V was clipped by 1 base and J by 5 bases, with 8 bases between them. Germline loops: CDR1 SGHNT, CDR2 YENEEA. The CDR3 is made up of 14 amino acids. For the CDR3, the DNA is TGTGCCAGCAGCTTAGGGAGCGTTACCGGGGAGCTGTTTTTT. Translated: CASSLGSVTGELFF.

V and J are TRBV15 and TRBJ1-1; tentative D call: TRBD1 (5 bases). Germline CDR1 LNHNV, CDR2 YYDKDF (reference sequence). There are 13 residues in the CDR3. Deletions cut 6 bases from V and 6 bases from J, with 14 bases between. CDR3 residues: CATRGKGRPEAFF. The CDR3 nucleotides read TGTGCCACCAGAGGGAAGGGGAGGCCTGAAGCTTTCTTT.

This chain links TRBV7-9 with TRBJ1-2; the match to TRBD1 covers 10 bases. The CDR3 extends over 15 amino acids. Looked up from germline, CDR1 is SEHNR and CDR2 is FQNEAQ (reference sequence). Unmatched junction bases numbered 6, after V lost 5 bases and J lost 3 bases. The CDR3 spells CASSPIGTGDYGYTF. The CDR3, as DNA: TGTGCCAGCAGCCCAATCGGGACAGGGGACTATGGCTACACCTTC. The full variable domain, in which reference TRBV7-9 and TRBJ1-2 provide the parts outside the CDR3, is DTGVSQNPRHKITKRGQNVTFRCDPISEHNRLYWYRQTLGQGPEFLTYFQNEAQLEKSRLLSDRFSAERPKGSFSTLEIQRTEQGDSAMYLCASSPIGTGDYGYTFGSGTRLTVV.

The genes are TRBV5-4 and TRBJ1-2; 8 bases fit TRBD1. The CDR3 contains 14 residues. The V segment lost 1 base and the J segment 4 bases; nucleotides outside the gene matches: 3. The germline V gene encodes CDR1 SGHNT and CDR2 YYREEE (reference sequence). CDR3 nucleotide sequence: TGTGCCAGCAGCTTGCGGGACAGGACCTATGGCTACACCTTC. The encoded protein is CASSLRDRTYGYTF.

The CDR3 protein is CASSFFDRRGEQFF. The DNA of the CDR3 is TGTGCCAGCAGTTTCTTCGACAGACGCGGAGAGCAGTTCTTC. The rearrangement uses TRBV28 and TRBJ2-1; D possibly corresponds to TRBD1 (5 bases). Germline V CDR1 and CDR2: MDHEN, SYDVKM. Trimming removed 3 bases from V and 10 bases from J, with 16 bases in between. The CDR3 covers 14 residues.

The chain combines TRBV5-6 with TRBJ2-7; 8 bases align to TRBD1. Looked up from germline, CDR1 is SGHDT and CDR2 is YYEEEE. With 3 bases clipped from V and 7 bases from J, the junction kept 15 bases outside the gene matches. This CDR3 is 16 amino acids long. Here the CDR3 reads CASSSTTDRVMREQYF. The CDR3 DNA is TGTGCCAGCAGCTCTACGACGGACAGGGTAATGAGGGAGCAGTACTTC.

The gene calls are TRBV28 and TRBJ2-7; D gene uncertain. The CDR3 spans 14 residues. Germline V CDR1 and CDR2: MDHEN, SYDVKM. V dropped 3 bases and J dropped 1 base, with 10 bases sitting between them. The CDR3 nucleotides read TGTGCCAGCAGTTTCCGCGGTCCTTCCTACGAGCAGTACTTC. This encodes CASSFRGPSYEQYF.

The J gene is TRBJ1-1, the V gene TRBV5-1, with 12 bases fitting TRBD1. There are 17 residues in the CDR3. The germline V gene encodes CDR1 SGHRS and CDR2 YFSETQ. Trimming cost V 4 bases and J 0 bases; bases outside gene matches: 7. CDR3 nucleotide sequence: TGCGCCAGCAGCCCCGGGACAGGGGGCAAGTTGAACACTGAAGCTTTCTTT. Its protein is CASSPGTGGKLNTEAFF.

V gene TRBV28 combines with J gene TRBJ1-2; TRBD1 might be the D (6 bases). The ends were cut back, 4 bases at V and 7 bases at J, with 19 bases in the middle. Germline CDR1 is MDHEN and CDR2 is SYDVKM. CDR3 length equals 15 residues. CDR3 sequence reads: CASSSQGNNLFGYTF. The CDR3 coding sequence is TGTGCCAGCAGTTCTCAGGGGAATAACCTTTTTGGCTACACCTTC.

This chain joins TRBV7-2 and TRBJ1-2; 8 bases align to TRBD1. CDR3 length equals 16 residues. Germline values: CDR1 SGHTA, CDR2 FQGNSA. Trimming at V came to 5 bases and at J to 3 bases, leaving 11 bases not matched to a gene. This CDR3 is CASSPRLGQAYYGYTF. The CDR3 DNA reads TGTGCCAGCAGCCCCCGACTGGGACAGGCATACTATGGCTACACCTTC.